This T cell receptor beta chain was sequenced during a study of cytotoxic CD8 clonotypes in ibrutinib-treated CLL. Libraries were prepared by immunoSEQ multiplex PCR; TCRdb keeps only in-frame clonotypes and omits some of them. The data contain 150,000 to 200,000 clones, around nine tenths of them singletons. CDR1 MNHEY and CDR2 SMNVEV come from the germline V gene (reference sequence). V lost 3 bases and J lost 5, with 16 bases in between. This CDR3 is 15 amino acids long. This clonotype was obtained from a human donor with chronic lymphocytic leukemia. The sequenced sample was PBMCs, obtained at disease progression, from a patient treated with ibrutinib. This sequence joins TRBV27 and TRBJ1-1; D might be TRBD1 (5 bases). The CDR3 protein is CASSFLGDEGTEAFF. CDR3 DNA sequence: TGTGCCAGCAGTTTTTTAGGGGACGAGGGGACTGAAGCTTTCTTT.